This T cell receptor beta chain was documented in a study of identical twins. This CDR3 region has 15 residues. V lost 2 bases, J lost 7 bases, and 6 bases stayed unmatched. Germline assignment: CDR1 KGHDR and CDR2 SFDVKD. TCRdb reprocessed the 5' RACE reads with MiXCR, giving one entry per CDR3 protein. The table has about 890,000 distinct CDR3 sequences, roughly an eighth seen once; the top ten hold about 1.6%. This clonotype was detected only a few times. This same sample was also taken into another study, of yellow fever vaccine responses in identical twins. As reported in that work: In identical twins, vaccine T cell responses appeared partly shared and partly individual.

This sequence was found in a woman younger than 30 in good health. The chain joins TRBV24-1 to TRBJ2-1; 8 bases fit TRBD2. Sequencing used PBMCs. The CDR3 nucleotides read TGTGCCACCAGTGATTGGCGGGAGGCCAGGAATGAGCAGTTCTTC. Translation: CATSDWREARNEQFF.